This TCR beta chain was sequenced during a study of blood T cells in healthy people across ages. Study-wide findings and caveats: The study found more naive CD4+ cells and higher diversity in long-lived than aged donors. Older individuals had lower TCR beta diversity per million T cells (the decline was roughly linear). Estimates based on one million T cells were treated as lower bounds.

Primers used in a second PCR of roughly 6 to 11 cycles were a sample-barcoded 5' primer and a J-beta primer mix. TCRdb reanalysed the 5' RACE reads using MiXCR and keeps one entry per CDR3 protein. The sample yields around 320,000 distinct CDR3 sequences, around 29% seen once. CDR3 size: 13 residues. CDR1 and CDR2 (germline): SNHLY, FYNNEI. Isolated per sample were at least 7 million PBMCs. Of note for this clonotype: Its specificity is not known.

This clonotype was sampled from a woman in her 70s in good health. The V gene is TRBV2, the J gene TRBJ2-5, with D perhaps matching TRBD2 (5 bases). The end of the DNA fits TRBJ2-7 better, so the J call may be wrong. The sequenced sample consisted of blood. The CDR3 DNA reads TGTGCCAGCAGTGAACGGGGTACCTACGAGCAGTACTTC. Protein: CASSERGTYEQYF.